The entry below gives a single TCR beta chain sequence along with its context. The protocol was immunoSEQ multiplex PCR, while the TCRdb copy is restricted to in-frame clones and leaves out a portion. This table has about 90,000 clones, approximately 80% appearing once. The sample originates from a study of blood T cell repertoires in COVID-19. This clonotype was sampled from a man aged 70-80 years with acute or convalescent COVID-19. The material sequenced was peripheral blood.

CDR3: CASLDRLFNEAFF. For the CDR3, the DNA is TGTGCCAGTCTCGACAGACTGTTTAATGAAGCTTTCTTT. This rearrangement joins TRBV19 to TRBJ1-1, with D perhaps TRBD1 (5 bases). V lost 8 bases to trimming and J lost 7 bases, with 17 bases between them. The V gene's germline CDR1 is LNHDA and CDR2 SQIVND (reference sequence). The CDR3 consists of 13 residues.